This entry describes one TCR beta chain. No fewer than 7 million PBMCs went into each sample. The data stem from a study of blood T cells in healthy people across ages. A second roughly 6 to 12 cycle PCR used barcoded and J-beta primers. Each TCR beta cDNA got a 12-nucleotide random molecular identifier. TCRdb fed the 5' RACE reads into MiXCR, producing one record per CDR3 protein. The sample consists of 1.5 million to 2 million distinct CDR3 sequences, about 35% of them appearing once. V lost 5 bases and J lost 1, with 11 bases in between. CDR3 length: 14 amino acids. The germline V gene has CDR1 MNHEY and CDR2 SVGAGI.

The rearrangement joins TRBV6-5 to TRBJ1-1; D is possibly TRBD1 (6 bases). The specimen sequenced was blood. The clonotype was recovered from a woman aged 25 to 39 in good health. CDR3: CASSIQGGNTEAFF. In DNA form, the CDR3 reads TGTGCCAGCAGTATACAGGGCGGGAACACTGAAGCTTTCTTT.